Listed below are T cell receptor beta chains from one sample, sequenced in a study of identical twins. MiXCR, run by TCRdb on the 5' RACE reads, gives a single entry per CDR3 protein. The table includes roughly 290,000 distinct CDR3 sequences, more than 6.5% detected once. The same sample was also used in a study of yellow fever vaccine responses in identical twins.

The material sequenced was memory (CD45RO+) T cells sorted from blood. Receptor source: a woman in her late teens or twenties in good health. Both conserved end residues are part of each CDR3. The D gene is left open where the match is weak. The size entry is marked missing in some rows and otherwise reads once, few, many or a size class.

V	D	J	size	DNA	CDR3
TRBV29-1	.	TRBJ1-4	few	TGCAGCGTTCCCAACGGGGCGGCAACTAATGAAAAACTGTTTTTT	CSVPNGAATNEKLFF
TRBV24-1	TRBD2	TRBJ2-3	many	TGTGCCACCAGCGCTAGCGGGAGGGCAGATACGCAGTATTTT	CATSASGRADTQYF
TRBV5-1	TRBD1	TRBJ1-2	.	TGCGCCAGCAGTCGAAAGTCGACAGGGGCGGGCTATGGCTACACCTTC	CASSRKSTGAGYGYTF
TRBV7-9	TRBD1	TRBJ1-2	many	TGTGCCAGCAGCACGACAGGGAACTATGGCTACACCTTC	CASSTTGNYGYTF
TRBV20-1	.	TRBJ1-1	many	TGCAGTGCTGGGGTAACGTCTGAAGCTTTCTTT	CSAGVTSEAFF
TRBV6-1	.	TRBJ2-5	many	TGTGCCAGCAGTGAAGCGTTCAGAGAGACCCAGTACTTC	CASSEAFRETQYF
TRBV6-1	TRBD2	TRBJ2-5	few	TGTGCCAGCACTAACCTTGCTGGCGGGGGGGTGAGGGAGACCCAGTACTTC	CASTNLAGGGVRETQYF
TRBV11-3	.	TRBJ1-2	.	TGTGCCAGCAGCTTAACGGCAGGGGATACCTATGGCTACACCTTC	CASSLTAGDTYGYTF
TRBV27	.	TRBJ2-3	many	TGTGCCAGCAGTTTATTCCCACCAGATACGCAGTATTTT	CASSLFPPDTQYF
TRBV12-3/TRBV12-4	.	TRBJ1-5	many	TGTGCCAGCAGTTTAACGGGGGCCGGTCAGCCCCAGCATTTT	CASSLTGAGQPQHF
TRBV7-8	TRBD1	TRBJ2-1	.	TGTGCCAGCAGCCAGGACAGGCCAAGCTCCTACAATGAGCAGTTCTTC	CASSQDRPSSYNEQFF
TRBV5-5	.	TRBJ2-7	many	TGTGCCAGCAGCTTGAGGGTCACATCCTCCTACGAGCAGTACTTC	CASSLRVTSSYEQYF
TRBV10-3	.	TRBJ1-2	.	TGTGCCATCAGTGAGTCGAAGGTCAGGGCTTACTATGGCTACACCTTC	CAISESKVRAYYGYTF
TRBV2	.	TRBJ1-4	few	TGTGCCAGCACTTCCAGGGGCGGAAATAATGAAAAACTGTTTTTT	CASTSRGGNNEKLFF
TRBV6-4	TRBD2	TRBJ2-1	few	TGTGCCAGCAGTGCAACTAGCGGAGATTACAATGAGCAGTTCTTC	CASSATSGDYNEQFF
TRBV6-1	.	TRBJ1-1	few	TGTGCCGCGCGGTGGCAGGACAGAGACACTGAAGCTTTCTTT	CAARWQDRDTEAFF
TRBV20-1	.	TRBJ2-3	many	TGCAGTGCTAGTCCGTTAGCAACGGACAGCACAGATACGCAGTATTTT	CSASPLATDSTDTQYF
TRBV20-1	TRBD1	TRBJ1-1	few	TGCAGTGCTCGCACCGGGACAGGGCTTACTGAAGCTTTCTTT	CSARTGTGLTEAFF
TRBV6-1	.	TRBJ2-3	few	TGTGCCAGCAGTTACGGGCACACTACTAGCACAGATACGCAGTATTTT	CASSYGHTTSTDTQYF
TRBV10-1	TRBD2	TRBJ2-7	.	TGCGCCAGCAGTGAGTCAAAGGGAGCGGGAGGCTACGAGCAGTACTTC	CASSESKGAGGYEQYF
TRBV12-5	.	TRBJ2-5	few	TGTGCTAGTCGGCTGCTAGAGACCCAGTACTTC	CASRLLETQYF
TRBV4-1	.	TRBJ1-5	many	TGCGCCAGCAGCCAAGACTCCACCCCCAGCCAGCCCCAGCATTTT	CASSQDSTPSQPQHF
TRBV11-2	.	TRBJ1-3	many	TGTGCCAGCAGCTTGAAGGGGTCTGGAAACACCATATATTTT	CASSLKGSGNTIYF
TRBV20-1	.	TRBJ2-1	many	TGCAGTGCTAGACCTGCTGTCTTGAGGGGGGATGATGAGCAGTTCTTC	CSARPAVLRGDDEQFF
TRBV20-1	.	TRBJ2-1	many	TGCAGCCAGGGCGGGGGCGCCAATGAGCAGTTCTTC	CSQGGGANEQFF
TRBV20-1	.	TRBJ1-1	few	TGCAGTGCTAGAGATGACTCGAACACTGAAGCTTTCTTT	CSARDDSNTEAFF
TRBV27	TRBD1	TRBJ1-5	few	TGTGCCAGCAGATCCGGGACAGGGGGCGCAAGCAATCAGCCCCAGCATTTT	CASRSGTGGASNQPQHF
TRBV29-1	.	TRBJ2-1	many	TGCAGCGTTGATATGGGGGGTCTCAATGAGCAGTTCTTC	CSVDMGGLNEQFF
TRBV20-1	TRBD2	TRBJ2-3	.	TGCAGTGCTACAGGTTGGACTAGCAGTGGCACAGATACGCAGTATTTT	CSATGWTSSGTDTQYF
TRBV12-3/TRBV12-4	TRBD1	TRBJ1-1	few	TGTGCCAGCCTTAGTGGGGACAGCACCCGAGGGAGCACTGAAGCTTTCTTT	CASLSGDSTRGSTEAFF
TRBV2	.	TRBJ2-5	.	TGTGCCAGCAGTTCTGGACTAAAAGGGGAGACCCAGTACTTC	CASSSGLKGETQYF
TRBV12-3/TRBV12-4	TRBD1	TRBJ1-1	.	TGTGCCAGCGTCACAGGGGTCATGAACACTGAAGCTTTCTTT	CASVTGVMNTEAFF
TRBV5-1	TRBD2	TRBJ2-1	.	TGCGCCAGCAGCTATGCAGCGGGAGGGCCTTACAATGAGCAGTTCTTC	CASSYAAGGPYNEQFF
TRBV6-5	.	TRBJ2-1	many	TGTGCCAGCAGATACAGCTTACAGGGCAATGAGCAGTTCTTC	CASRYSLQGNEQFF